The entry below gives a single TCR beta chain sequence along with its context. Its specific antigen is unknown. Base qualities are not provided; no much larger clone lies one nucleotide away. This sample is drawn from a study of control samples from healthy donors and cancer patients (dated by TCRdb to about 2020). CDR1 and CDR2 are read off the germline V gene (reference sequence) as LNHDA and SQIVND. Taken from cysteine to phenylalanine, the CDR3 has 12 residues. The DNA shown is the 36-base CDR3, in frame from base 1. Between the V and J ends, shortened by 6 bases and 7 bases respectively, the junction contains 12 bases. The protocol used for the library was the immunoSEQ multiplex PCR assay. The immuneACCESS repertoire file appears here via TCRdb, limited to in-frame rearrangements. These files lack a portion of the clones; in checked studies, under half of the deficit traces to unresolved V genes, and the cause of the others is not known. The sample table records some 58,000 clones; 80% to 90% of these occur just once. About 13% of the sample is in the top ten clones.

The sample comprised PBMCs. The rearranged chain carries TRBV19 and TRBJ1-2, with the D gene call left open. The origin of this receptor is a woman aged 60-70 years with lung cancer. The CDR3 region has the sequence CASRPPGPGYTF. The bases read TGTGCCAGTAGGCCGCCCGGGCCTGGCTACACCTTC.